This T cell receptor (beta chain) was retrieved from a study of regulatory T cells in long-lasting Graves disease. Study details: Freshly diagnosed Graves' patients had used antithyroid drugs for under 3 months.

Relying on iRepertoire HTBI primers and Arm-PCR of CDR3 regions, the team built TCR beta libraries. A single record per CDR3 protein comes from TCRdb applying MiXCR to the multiplex PCR reads. The sample has hundreds of thousands of distinct CDR3 sequences, more than 15% seen once. V was pared by 0 bases and J by 3 bases, with 9 bases between. Germline V gene data show CDR1 as DFQATT and CDR2 as SNEGSKA (reference sequence). This CDR3 region has 14 residues. The sample's time point: newly diagnosed GD, antithyroid drugs for less than 3 months. RNA extracted from PBMCs served as the sequencing template. The sample also formed part of further work on T cells in Graves' hyperthyroidism and ophthalmopathy.

The sample was peripheral blood mononuclear cells (PBMCs), taken at new diagnosis, from a patient treated with antithyroid drugs. The chain has TRBV20-1 and TRBJ1-5; D unresolved. This TCR was sampled from a woman aged 40 to 65 with Graves disease. CDR3: CSARDGPLNQPQHF. The CDR3, as DNA: TGCAGTGCTAGAGATGGCCCACTCAATCAGCCCCAGCATTTT.